Here is one T cell receptor beta chain with its context. This clone occurred once. Its antigen specificity is not known. No much larger clone exists at a distance of one base, and base qualities are not known. The sample belongs to a study of technical replicates of blood from a few donors (dated by TCRdb to 2016 to 2017). Including the terminal cysteine and phenylalanine, the CDR3 comprises 15 residues. CDR3 DNA is the only sequence kept; it has 45 bases, read in frame from the first base. V and J are trimmed by 4 bases and 1 base, and the gene matches miss 7 bases of the junction. The germline V gene (reference sequence) yields SEHNR for CDR1 and FQNEAQ for CDR2. The receptor library was made with the immunoSEQ multiplex PCR assay. TCRdb provides this immuneACCESS table in a form limited to in-frame rearrangements. Some clones are lacking; in checked studies, under half of them reflect an unresolved V gene, and why the rest are absent is not known. This sample is represented by more than 90,000 clones; under 96% of them were singletons. The ten biggest clones cover approximately 0.2% of the sample.

Recombination linked TRBV7-9 to TRBJ2-7, with 7 bases aligning to TRBD1. Sequences were obtained from T cells isolated from PBMCs. The sequence was collected from a human donor in good health. CDR3 protein: CASSSRDSESYEQYF. The nucleotides are TGTGCCAGCAGCTCCCGGGACAGTGAATCCTACGAGCAGTACTTC.